This T cell receptor (beta chain) stems from a study of CXCR3-negative and CXCR3-positive naive CD8 T cells. Study conclusions and caveats: Naive cells with CXCR3 showed TRB CDR3s that were more hydrophobic than those in CXCR3-negative naive cells. The study found that naive CXCR3-negative and CXCR3-positive cells shared TRBV-TRBJ usage, while memory cells differed.

Naive CD8+ T cells showed CD45RO-CCR7+CD27+CD95-. With regard to this clonotype: Its antigen remains unidentified.

The TRB cDNA libraries were prepared by 5' RACE with UMI labels. TCRdb reprocessed the 5' RACE reads, keeping one entry per CDR3 protein, no DNA. This table lists some 120,000 distinct CDR3 sequences. This sequence was found in a human donor in good health. Some clones in this sample may be carry-over from other donors' samples. The material sequenced was naive CXCR3+ CD8+ T cells from blood. The subset denotes: CD45RO-CCR7+CD27+CD95- naive CD8+ T cells expressing CXCR3 (TNR3+).

The CDR3 here is CASSWDRRTAGNTIYF. The chain employs TRBV27 and TRBJ1-3; TCRdb returns TRBD1, unconfirmable since there is no DNA. Germline V lookup: CDR1 MNHEY, CDR2 SMNVEV (reference sequence). The CDR3 has 16 amino acids.